The source of this TCR beta chain is a study of response to subunit inactivated influenza vaccine. Findings of the study overall: With each seasonal influenza vaccination, the authors suggested, few new T cells are recruited.

The CDR3 is made up of 15 amino acids. The germline gives CDR1 MNHEY, CDR2 SVGAGI. V was clipped by 0 bases and J by 6 bases; unmatched bases: 6. TCRdb recomputed calls from the RT-PCR reads with MiXCR, one row per CDR3 protein. The repertoire holds some 480,000 distinct CDR3 sequences, with roughly 11% as singletons. This clonotype was picked up a small number of times. The antigen is not known. This TCR was recovered from a middle-aged man who received an inactivated influenza vaccine. The sequences come from PBMCs from blood, collected 45 days after vaccination. This rearrangement joins TRBV6-5 to TRBJ1-1; 8 bases are shared with TRBD1. In DNA form, the CDR3 reads TGTGCCAGCAGTTACTCCGAGACAGGGGTGTCTGAAGCTTTCTTT. Amino acids: CASSYSETGVSEAFF.